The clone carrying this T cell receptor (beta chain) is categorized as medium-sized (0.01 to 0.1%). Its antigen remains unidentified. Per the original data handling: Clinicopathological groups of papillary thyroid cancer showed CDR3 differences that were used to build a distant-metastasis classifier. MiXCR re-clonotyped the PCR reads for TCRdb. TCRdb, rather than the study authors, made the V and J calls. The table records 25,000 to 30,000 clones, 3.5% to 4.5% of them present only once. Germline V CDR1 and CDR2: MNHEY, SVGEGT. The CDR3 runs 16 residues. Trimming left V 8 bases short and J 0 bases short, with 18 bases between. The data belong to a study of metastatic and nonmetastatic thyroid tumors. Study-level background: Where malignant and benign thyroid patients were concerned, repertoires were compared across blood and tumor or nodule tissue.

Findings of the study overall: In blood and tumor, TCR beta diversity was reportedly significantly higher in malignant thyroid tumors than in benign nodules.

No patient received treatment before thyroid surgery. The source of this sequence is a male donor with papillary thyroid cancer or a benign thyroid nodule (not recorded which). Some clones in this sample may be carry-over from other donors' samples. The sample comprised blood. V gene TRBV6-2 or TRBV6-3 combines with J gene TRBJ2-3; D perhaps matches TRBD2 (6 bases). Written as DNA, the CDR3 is TGTGCCAGCGGGAGGATCCTTACTTCTAGCACAGATACGCAGTATTTT. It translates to CASGRILTSSTDTQYF.